Following are 8 T cell receptor beta chains from one sample sequenced in a study of shared clonotypes between healthy human individuals. Sequencing was performed with immunoSEQ multiplex PCR; in TCRdb, only in-frame clones are kept and a portion is missing. The table shows 550,000 to 600,000 clones, with more than 95% occurring only once. Terminally differentiated effector memory CD45RA+ cells were excluded by CCR7 positive selection of CD45RO-negative cells. Sequencing was done on a sample of naive CD8+ T cells sorted from blood. The receptors stem from a man younger than 40 in good health.

The gene calls are TRBV27 and TRBJ2-1; the D gene could be TRBD1 or TRBD2 (7 bases each). The V gene lost 5 bases and the J gene lost 8 bases, with 19 bases spanning the gap. Germline CDR1 reads MNHEY; CDR2 reads SMNVEV (reference sequence). CDR3 size: 15 residues. The CDR3 region has the DNA TGTGCCAGCAGTCAAGGGGCAGGGGGAGGGTATGAGCAGTTCTTC. Translated: CASSQGAGGGYEQFF.

This sequence joins TRBV28 and TRBJ2-7, with TRBD2 as a possible D gene (6 bases). The CDR3 length is 16 residues. CDR1 and CDR2 from the germline V gene are MDHEN and SYDVKM. Trimming pared 8 bases from V and 6 bases from J, leaving 26 bases between. In nucleotides, the CDR3 is TGTGCCAGCGGACCTACCCGGACTGGGCGGGGACTCGAGCAGTACTTC. Amino acid sequence: CASGPTRTGRGLEQYF.

The chain links TRBV6-5 to TRBJ2-7; unclear D gene. The length of the CDR3 is 12 residues. The germline V gene encodes CDR1 MNHEY and CDR2 SVGAGI. The ends were cut back, 2 bases at V and 6 bases at J, with 8 bases in the middle. CDR3 sequence: CASSYLPGEQYF. The DNA of the CDR3 is TGTGCCAGCAGTTACCTGCCGGGCGAGCAGTACTTC.

V gene TRBV29-1 combines with J gene TRBJ2-7, with TRBD1 as a possible D gene (6 bases). V lost 2 bases and J 2 bases, leaving 16 bases between the germline ends. The CDR3 spans 15 residues. Germline CDR1 reads SQVTM; CDR2 reads ANQGSEA. This CDR3 is CSVESGAGDPYEQYF. The DNA of the CDR3 is TGCAGCGTTGAATCCGGGGCAGGGGACCCCTACGAGCAGTACTTC.

V gene TRBV21-1 combines with J gene TRBJ1-5; the table calls TRBD1, which could not be checked here. TRBV21-1 is an annotated pseudogene. The CDR3 is 18 residues long. DNA for the CDR3: TGTGCCAGCAGCACCCTAAGGGGGGACAGAAAGGACAATCAGCCCCAGCATTTT. It encodes CASSTLRGDRKDNQPQHF.

The chain combines TRBV28 with TRBJ1-2; possible D gene TRBD1, 5 bases. V was pared by 5 bases and J by 3 bases, with 25 bases between. The germline V gene has CDR1 MDHEN and CDR2 SYDVKM. The CDR3 runs to 18 residues. The DNA of the CDR3 is TGTGCCAGCAGTGCCCCGGGGATGGGGCAGATGGTTGACTATGGCTACACCTTC. This encodes CASSAPGMGQMVDYGYTF.

This chain uses TRBV9 with TRBJ2-7, with 10 bases matching TRBD1. Germline V gene sequence: CDR1 SGDLS, CDR2 YYNGEE. V lost 4 bases to trimming and J lost 1 base; unmatched junction nucleotides: 5. This CDR3 has 15 amino acids. The CDR3 sequence is CASSLRTGGSYEQYF. CDR3 sequence (DNA): TGTGCCAGCAGCCTTCGGACAGGGGGGTCCTACGAGCAGTACTTC.

The chain carries TRBV10-3 and TRBJ1-1; TRBD1 matches at 8 bases. The CDR3 totals 14 residues. V lost 4 bases, J lost 8 bases, and 9 bases stayed unmatched. CDR1 ENHRY and CDR2 SYGVKD come from the germline V gene. CDR3 region: CAISAVDRGYEAFF. The CDR3 DNA reads TGTGCCATCAGTGCGGTAGACAGGGGATACGAAGCTTTCTTT.